The 15 T cell receptor beta chains in this list originate from one sample, sequenced in a study of glioma-infiltrating T cells (dated by TCRdb to about 2016). Sequenced using an Illumina MiSeq. TCR alpha and beta CDR3 regions were amplified with the iRepertoire nested amplicon-rescue multiplex PCR (arm-PCR) platform from RNA. TCRdb reprocessing: public reads trimmed at Q25 with fastp, clones called with MiXCR, in-frame beta chains kept. Identical CDR3 protein sequences are pooled into one entry, listed with their most common genes and DNA. The sample profile shows 300,000 to 450,000 distinct CDR3 sequences; about two fifths of them were found once. Around 13% of the sample belongs to the ten largest clones. The sample was glioma tissue, nonneoplastic brain tissue, or PBMCs (not recorded which). The receptors were sampled from a human donor with low-grade glioma or glioblastoma, undergoing nonglioma brain surgery, or in good health (not recorded which).

The chain has TRBV11-1 and TRBJ2-6; TRBD1 agrees at 10 bases. This CDR3 is 18 amino acids long. Looked up from germline, CDR1 is SGHAT and CDR2 is FQDESV (reference sequence). The trim removed 2 bases at V and 4 bases at J, leaving 8 bases unmatched. CDR3 DNA: TGTGCCAGCAGCTTACGACCGGGACAGGGGATAGGGGCCAACGTCCTGACTTTC. It is translated as CASSLRPGQGIGANVLTF.

V gene TRBV20-1 combines with J gene TRBJ2-3; no definite D call. V gave up 4 bases and J gave up 1 base, with 9 bases separating them. The CDR3 loop spans 13 amino acids. In germline, CDR1 is DFQATT, CDR2 SNEGSKA (reference sequence). CDR3 bases: TGCAGTGCTACCCCCTCGGGCACAGATACGCAGTATTTT. It encodes CSATPSGTDTQYF.

This clonotype was found a few times. This chain connects TRBV7-3 to TRBJ1-1, with 10 bases fitting TRBD1. This CDR3 region has 17 residues. V shed 2 bases and J 1 base; nucleotides not matched to a gene: 7. The germline gives CDR1 SGHTA, CDR2 FQGTGA. The CDR3 loop reads CASSLVGTGAGNTEAFF. The CDR3 region has the DNA TGTGCCAGCAGCTTAGTTGGGACAGGGGCGGGGAACACTGAAGCTTTCTTT.

In this sample, this clonotype turned up a few times. J is TRBJ1-1 and V is TRBV20-1; unclear D gene. V was trimmed by 6 bases and J by 7 bases, leaving 18 bases between them. This CDR3 comprises 13 residues. The germline CDR1 and CDR2 sequences are DFQATT and SNEGSKA (reference sequence). In nucleotides, the CDR3 is TGCAGTGCCGTAAGAGAGACAACATATGAAGCTTTCTTT. Translated: CSAVRETTYEAFF.

About this clonotype: The missing conserved phenylalanine or tryptophan at the end of this CDR3 makes a read error likely. The V and J genes are TRBV20-1 and TRBJ1-5, with a possible D match to TRBD1 (5 bases). V gave up 6 bases and J gave up 5 bases, with 20 bases separating them. The CDR3 extends over 15 amino acids. The germline gives CDR1 DFQATT, CDR2 SNEGSKA (reference sequence). The CDR3 spells CSATGWQGFDQPQHS. CDR3 in DNA: TGCAGTGCCACTGGGTGGCAGGGATTTGATCAGCCCCAGCATTCT.

In this sample, this clonotype turned up a few times. This chain uses TRBV7-2 with TRBJ2-1; 7 bases are shared with TRBD2. Trimming at V came to 5 bases and at J to 10 bases, leaving 8 bases not matched to a gene. Germline values: CDR1 SGHTA, CDR2 FQGNSA. The CDR3 loop spans 13 amino acids. In nucleotides, the CDR3 is TGTGCCAGCAGCCCCGGCGGGAGTAGCGAGCAGTTCTTC. As protein: CASSPGGSSEQFF.

This clonotype was detected many times. This chain joins TRBV27 and TRBJ2-1; 7 bases map to TRBD2. The germline CDR1 and CDR2 sequences are MNHEY and SMNVEV (reference sequence). The CDR3 totals 14 residues. Trimming took 7 bases from V and 3 from J; bases not matched to a gene: 6. The CDR3: CASMGGNYYNEQFF. CDR3 coding DNA: TGTGCCAGCATGGGGGGGAACTACTACAATGAGCAGTTCTTC.

This clonotype was observed many times. The chain links TRBV2 to TRBJ2-7; no definite D call. The germline CDR1 and CDR2 sequences are SNHLY and FYNNEI. This CDR3 comprises 13 residues. V was cut by 4 bases and J by 2 bases, with 9 bases left in between. CDR3: CASSGGFTYEQYF. DNA of the CDR3: TGTGCCAGCAGTGGGGGATTTACCTACGAGCAGTACTTC.

About this clonotype: Mismatch with germline at one junction end may stem from a read error. V is TRBV20-1 and J is TRBJ2-7; 7 positions match TRBD1. Germline CDR1 and CDR2: DFQATT and SNEGSKA (reference sequence). CDR3 length equals 14 residues. The CDR3 protein is CGAQGQASSYEQYF. The CDR3 DNA reads as TGCGGTGCCCAAGGACAGGCAAGCTCCTACGAGCAGTACTTC.

This CDR3 is CASSPTLQGWNEKLFF. CDR3 DNA: TGTGCCAGCAGCCCGACACTACAGGGGTGGAATGAAAAACTGTTTTTT. The chain uses TRBV7-9 and TRBJ1-4; TRBD1 matches at 7 bases. The CDR3 loop spans 16 amino acids. Germline values: CDR1 SEHNR, CDR2 FQNEAQ (reference sequence). V trimming: 5 bases; J trimming: 5 bases; junction bases outside the gene matches: 11. Full variable domain (outside the CDR3, taken from reference TRBV7-9 and TRBJ1-4): DTGVSQNPRHKITKRGQNVTFRCDPISEHNRLYWYRQTLGQGPEFLTYFQNEAQLEKSRLLSDRFSAERPKGSFSTLEIQRTEQGDSAMYLCASSPTLQGWNEKLFFGSGTQLSVL.

This clonotype was seen only once. This may come from a read error, since a much larger clone is one base off. V gene TRBV4-1 combines with J gene TRBJ2-2, with D uncertain. Germline values: CDR1 MGHRA, CDR2 YSYEKL. The CDR3 length is 15 residues. For the CDR3, the DNA is TGTGCCAGCAGCCACCCCTGGGGTCACACCGGGGAGCTGTTTTTT. Residues: CASSHPWGHTGELFF.

The chain couples TRBV20-1 to TRBJ1-5, with D unresolved. This CDR3 contains 14 residues. Looked up from germline, CDR1 is DFQATT and CDR2 is SNEGSKA (reference sequence). The ends were cut back, 3 bases at V and 9 bases at J, with 18 bases in the middle. The CDR3 nucleotides read TGCAGTGCTAGGGTTGGCTTCCGCCCTCCGCCCCAGCATTTT. This codes for CSARVGFRPPPQHF.

This clonotype has more than one count but fewer than ten. This chain connects TRBV24-1 to TRBJ2-7; D possibly corresponds to TRBD1 (6 bases). Looked up from germline, CDR1 is KGHDR and CDR2 is SFDVKD. The V gene lost 2 bases and the J gene lost 4 bases, with 17 bases spanning the gap. CDR3 length: 16 amino acids. The CDR3 protein is CATSDSSDRTLYEQYF. CDR3 nucleotide sequence: TGTGCCACCAGTGATTCCTCCGACAGGACGCTTTACGAGCAGTACTTC.

On this clonotype itself: A much larger clone sits a single nucleotide away, making a read error possible. The chain recombines TRBV27 with TRBJ2-7; a possible D gene is TRBD2 (5 bases). This CDR3 has 14 residues. Looked up from germline, CDR1 is MNHEY and CDR2 is SMNVEV (reference sequence). V was cut by 3 bases and J by 1 base, with 10 bases left in between. For the CDR3, the DNA is TGTGCCAGCAGTTTTCGACGGAGGTCCTACGAGCAGTACTTC. As protein: CASSFRRRSYEQYF.

The chain employs TRBV7-2 and TRBJ1-1; weak D call: TRBD1 (5 bases). The CDR3 is 15 residues long. V gave up 3 bases and J gave up 4 bases, with 15 bases separating them. Germline V gene lookup returns CDR1 SGHTA and CDR2 FQGNSA. The CDR3 spells CASSFRGESATEAFF. The CDR3 region has the DNA TGTGCCAGCAGCTTTAGGGGAGAGTCGGCCACTGAAGCTTTCTTT.